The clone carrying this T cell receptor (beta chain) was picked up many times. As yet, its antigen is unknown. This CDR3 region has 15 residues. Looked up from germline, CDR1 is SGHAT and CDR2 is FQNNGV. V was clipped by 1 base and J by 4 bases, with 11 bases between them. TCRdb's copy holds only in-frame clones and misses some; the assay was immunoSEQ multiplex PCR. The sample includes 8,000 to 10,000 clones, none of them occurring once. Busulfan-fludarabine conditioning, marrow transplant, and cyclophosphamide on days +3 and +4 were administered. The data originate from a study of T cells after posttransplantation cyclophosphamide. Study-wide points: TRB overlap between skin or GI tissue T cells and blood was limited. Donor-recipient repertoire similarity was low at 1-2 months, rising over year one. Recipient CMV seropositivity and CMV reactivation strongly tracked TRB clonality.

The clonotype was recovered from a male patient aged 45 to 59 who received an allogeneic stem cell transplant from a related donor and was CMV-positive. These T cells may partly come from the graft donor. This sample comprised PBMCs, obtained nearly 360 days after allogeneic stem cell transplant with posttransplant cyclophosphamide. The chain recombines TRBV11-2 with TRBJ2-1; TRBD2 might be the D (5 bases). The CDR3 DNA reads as TGTGCCAGCAGCTTAGGGAGGTTTCCGTACAATGAGCAGTTCTTC. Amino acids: CASSLGRFPYNEQFF.